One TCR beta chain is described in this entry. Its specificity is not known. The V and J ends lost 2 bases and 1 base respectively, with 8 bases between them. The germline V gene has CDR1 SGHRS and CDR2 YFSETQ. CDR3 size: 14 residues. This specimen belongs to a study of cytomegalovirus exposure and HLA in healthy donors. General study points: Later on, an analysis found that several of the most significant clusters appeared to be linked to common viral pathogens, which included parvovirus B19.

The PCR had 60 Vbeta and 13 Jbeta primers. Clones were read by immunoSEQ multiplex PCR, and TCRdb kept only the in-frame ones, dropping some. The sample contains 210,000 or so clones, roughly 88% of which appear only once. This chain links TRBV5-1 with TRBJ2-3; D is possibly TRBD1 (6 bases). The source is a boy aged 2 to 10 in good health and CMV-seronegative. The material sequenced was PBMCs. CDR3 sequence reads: CASSFPGGTDTQYF. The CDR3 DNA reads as TGCGCCAGCAGCTTTCCAGGGGGCACAGATACGCAGTATTTT.